The clone carrying this T cell receptor (beta chain) was recorded many times. Trimming took 6 bases from V and 2 from J, leaving 10 bases between them. The length of the CDR3 is 14 residues. Per the germline V gene, CDR1 is MDHEN and CDR2 is SYDVKM. MiXCR, applied by TCRdb to the 5' RACE reads, yields one record per CDR3 protein. The sample carries around 300,000 distinct CDR3 sequences, 3.5% to 4.5% recorded once. The sample is drawn from a study of T cells after yellow fever vaccination. The chain recombines TRBV28 with TRBJ1-4; D may be TRBD1 (6 bases). The sequencing used PBMCs, collected 15 days after the yellow fever booster vaccination. The TCR was taken from a man aged 18 to 30 who received the YFV17D yellow fever vaccine. CDR3 DNA: TGTGCCAGCAGGAGCCAGGGGACTAATGAAAAACTGTTTTTT. Its translation is CASRSQGTNEKLFF.